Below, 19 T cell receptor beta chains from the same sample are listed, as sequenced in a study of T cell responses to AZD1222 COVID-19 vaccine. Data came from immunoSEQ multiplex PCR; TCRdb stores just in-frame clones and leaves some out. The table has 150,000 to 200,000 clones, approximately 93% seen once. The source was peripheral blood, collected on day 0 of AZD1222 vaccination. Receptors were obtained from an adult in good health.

The CDR3 DNA reads as TGTGCCACCAGCGTACTCCAGGTTCAGAGAGGGCAGTTCTTC. Its translation: CATSVLQVQRGQFF. This chain connects TRBV15 to TRBJ2-1; D uncertain. Trimming pared 5 bases from V and 12 bases from J, leaving 20 bases between. Germline V gene sequence: CDR1 LNHNV, CDR2 YYDKDF (reference sequence). There are 14 residues in the CDR3.

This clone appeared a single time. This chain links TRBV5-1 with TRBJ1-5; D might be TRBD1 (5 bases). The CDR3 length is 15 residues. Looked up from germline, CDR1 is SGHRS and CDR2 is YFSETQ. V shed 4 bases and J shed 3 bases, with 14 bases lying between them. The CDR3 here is CASSSGWGNNQPQHF. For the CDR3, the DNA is TGCGCCAGCAGCAGCGGGTGGGGGAACAATCAGCCCCAGCATTTT.

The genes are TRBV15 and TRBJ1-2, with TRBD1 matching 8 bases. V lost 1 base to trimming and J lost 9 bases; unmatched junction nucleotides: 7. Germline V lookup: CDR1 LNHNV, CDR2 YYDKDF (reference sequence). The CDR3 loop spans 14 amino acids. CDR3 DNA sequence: TGTGCCACCAGCAGAGGCCGACAGGGGACTCGCTACACCTTC. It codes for CATSRGRQGTRYTF.

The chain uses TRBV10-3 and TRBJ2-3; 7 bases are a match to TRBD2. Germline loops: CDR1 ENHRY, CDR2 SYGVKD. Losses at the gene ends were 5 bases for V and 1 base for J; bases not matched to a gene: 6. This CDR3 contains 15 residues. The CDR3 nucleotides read TGTGCCATCAGTTTAGCGGCGGGGGGCACAGATACGCAGTATTTT. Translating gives CAISLAAGGTDTQYF.

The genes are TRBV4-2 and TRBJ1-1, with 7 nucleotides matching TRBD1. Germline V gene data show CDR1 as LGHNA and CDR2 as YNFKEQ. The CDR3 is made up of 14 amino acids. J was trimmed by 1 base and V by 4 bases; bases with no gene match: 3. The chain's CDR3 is CASSRRDRNTEAFF. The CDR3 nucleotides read TGTGCCAGCAGCCGCCGGGACAGGAACACTGAAGCTTTCTTT.

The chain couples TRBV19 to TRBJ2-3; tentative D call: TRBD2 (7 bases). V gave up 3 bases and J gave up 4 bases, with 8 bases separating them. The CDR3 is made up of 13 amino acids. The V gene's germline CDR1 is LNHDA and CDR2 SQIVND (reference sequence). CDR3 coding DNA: TGTGCCAGTAGTATGCGGGGGCCAGATACGCAGTATTTT. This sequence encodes CASSMRGPDTQYF.

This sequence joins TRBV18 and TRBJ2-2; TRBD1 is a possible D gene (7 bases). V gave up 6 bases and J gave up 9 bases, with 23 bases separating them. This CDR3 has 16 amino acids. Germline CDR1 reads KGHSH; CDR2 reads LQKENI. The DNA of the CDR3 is TGTGCCAGCTCCGGAGGCGGGACAGCCTTCTACCGGGAGCTGTTTTTT. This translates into CASSGGGTAFYRELFF.

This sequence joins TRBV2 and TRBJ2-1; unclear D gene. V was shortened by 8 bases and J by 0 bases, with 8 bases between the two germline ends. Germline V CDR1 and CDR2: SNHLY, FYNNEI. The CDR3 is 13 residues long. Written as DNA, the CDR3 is TGTGCCAGCCGGGTTAGCTCCTACAATGAGCAGTTCTTC. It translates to CASRVSSYNEQFF.

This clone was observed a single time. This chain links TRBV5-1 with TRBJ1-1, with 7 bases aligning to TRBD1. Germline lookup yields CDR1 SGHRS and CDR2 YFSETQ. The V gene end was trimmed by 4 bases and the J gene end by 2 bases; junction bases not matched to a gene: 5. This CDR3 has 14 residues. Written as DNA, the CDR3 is TGCGCCAGCAGCGGGGGGACAGCCAACACTGAAGCTTTCTTT. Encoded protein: CASSGGTANTEAFF.

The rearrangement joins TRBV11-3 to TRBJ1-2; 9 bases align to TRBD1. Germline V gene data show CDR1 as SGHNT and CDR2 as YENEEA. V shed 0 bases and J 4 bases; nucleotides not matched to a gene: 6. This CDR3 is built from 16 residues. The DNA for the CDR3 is TGTGCCAGCAGCTTAGATGGGACAGGGAATAGCTATGGCTACACCTTC. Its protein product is CASSLDGTGNSYGYTF.

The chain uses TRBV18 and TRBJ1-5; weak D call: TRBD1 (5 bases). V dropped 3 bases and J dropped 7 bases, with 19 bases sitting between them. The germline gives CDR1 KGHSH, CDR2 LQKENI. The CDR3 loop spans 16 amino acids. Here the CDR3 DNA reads TGTGCCAGCTCACCGAACCGGGACGGCGGGTACCAGCCCCAGCATTTT. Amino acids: CASSPNRDGGYQPQHF. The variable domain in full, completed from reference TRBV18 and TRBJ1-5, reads NAGVMQNPRHLVRRRGQEARLRCSPMKGHSHVYWYRQLPEEGLKFMVYLQKENIIDESGMPKERFSAEFPKEGPSILRIQQVVRGDSAAYFCASSPNRDGGYQPQHFGDGTRLSIL.

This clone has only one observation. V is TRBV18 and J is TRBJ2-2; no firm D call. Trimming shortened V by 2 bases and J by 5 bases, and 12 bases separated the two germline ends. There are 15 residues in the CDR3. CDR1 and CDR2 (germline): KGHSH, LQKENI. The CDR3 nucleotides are TGTGCCAGCTCACCATACCAAGGATGGACCGGGGAGCTGTTTTTT. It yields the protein CASSPYQGWTGELFF.

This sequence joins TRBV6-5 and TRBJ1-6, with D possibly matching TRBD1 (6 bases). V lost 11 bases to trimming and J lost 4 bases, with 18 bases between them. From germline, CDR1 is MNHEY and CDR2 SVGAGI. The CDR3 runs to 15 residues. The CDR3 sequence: CALDSPMGYNSPLHF. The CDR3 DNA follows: TGTGCCTTGGACAGCCCAATGGGGTATAATTCACCCCTCCACTTT.

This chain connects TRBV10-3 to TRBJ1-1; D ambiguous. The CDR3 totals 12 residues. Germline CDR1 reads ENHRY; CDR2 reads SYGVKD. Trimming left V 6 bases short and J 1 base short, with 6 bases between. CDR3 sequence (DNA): TGTGCCATCAGAACCTGGAACACTGAAGCTTTCTTT. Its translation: CAIRTWNTEAFF.

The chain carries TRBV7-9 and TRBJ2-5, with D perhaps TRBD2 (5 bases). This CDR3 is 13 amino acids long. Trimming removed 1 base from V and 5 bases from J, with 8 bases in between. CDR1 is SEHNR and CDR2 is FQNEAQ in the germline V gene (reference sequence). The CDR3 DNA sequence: TGTGCCAGCAGCTTAGGGTCGGGGGAGACCCAGTACTTC. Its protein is CASSLGSGETQYF.

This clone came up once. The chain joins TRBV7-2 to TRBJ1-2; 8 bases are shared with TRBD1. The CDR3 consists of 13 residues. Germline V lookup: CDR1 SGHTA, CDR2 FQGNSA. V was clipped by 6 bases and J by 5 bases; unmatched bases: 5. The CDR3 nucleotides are TGTGCCAGCAGTTCGGGACAGGCATATGGCTACACCTTC. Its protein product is CASSSGQAYGYTF. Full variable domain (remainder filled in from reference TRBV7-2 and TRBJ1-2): GAGVSQSPSNKVTEKGKDVELRCDPISGHTALYWYRQSLGQGLEFLIYFQGNSAPDKSGLPSDRFSAERTGGSVSTLTIQRTQQEDSAVYLCASSSGQAYGYTFGSGTRLTVV.

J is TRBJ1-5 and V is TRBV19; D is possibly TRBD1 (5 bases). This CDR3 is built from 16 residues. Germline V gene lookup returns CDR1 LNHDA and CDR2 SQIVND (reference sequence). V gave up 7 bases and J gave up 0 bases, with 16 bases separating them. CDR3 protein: CASKFIGAASNQPQHF. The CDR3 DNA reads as TGTGCCAGTAAATTTATCGGGGCAGCTAGCAATCAGCCCCAGCATTTT.

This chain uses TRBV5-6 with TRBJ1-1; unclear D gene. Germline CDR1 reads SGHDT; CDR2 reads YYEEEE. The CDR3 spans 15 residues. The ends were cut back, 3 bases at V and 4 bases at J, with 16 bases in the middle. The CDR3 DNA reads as TGTGCCAGCAGCTCCGCTGGAGGCTCGGGCACTGAAGCTTTCTTT. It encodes CASSSAGGSGTEAFF. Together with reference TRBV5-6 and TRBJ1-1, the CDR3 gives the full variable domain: DAGVTQSPTHLIKTRGQQVTLRCSPKSGHDTVSWYQQALGQGPQFIFQYYEEEERQRGNFPDRFSGHQFPNYSSELNVNALLLGDSALYLCASSSAGGSGTEAFFGQGTRLTVV.

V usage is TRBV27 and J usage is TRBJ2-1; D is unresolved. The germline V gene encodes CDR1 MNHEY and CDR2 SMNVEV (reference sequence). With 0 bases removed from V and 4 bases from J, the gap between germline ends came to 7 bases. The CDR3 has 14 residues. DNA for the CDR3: TGTGCCAGCAGTTTATCGAGGATTTACAATGAGCAGTTCTTC. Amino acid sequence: CASSLSRIYNEQFF.